Listed below are T cell receptor beta chains from one sample, sequenced in a study of shared clonotypes between healthy human individuals. Clones were read by immunoSEQ multiplex PCR, and TCRdb kept only the in-frame ones, dropping some. The sample comprises under 600,000 clones, around three quarters of which are singletons, and about 11% rests with the top ten. The sequencing input was PBMCs. These receptors came from a woman in her 40s in good health. Some clones in this sample may be carry-over from other donors' samples. Both conserved end residues are part of each CDR3. Fields, in order: V gene, D gene, J gene, clone size, CDR3 protein, CDR3 DNA. A D gene is named only where the DNA matches it firmly. Part of the rows lack a size; the others show once, few, many or a class for expanded clones.

V gene: TRBV7-6; D gene: .; J gene: TRBJ2-7; clone size: .; CDR3 protein: CASSLQGGSGMGEQYF; CDR3 DNA: TGTGCCAGCAGCTTACAGGGGGGTAGCGGGATGGGCGAGCAGTACTTC
V gene: TRBV10-2; D gene: .; J gene: TRBJ2-7; clone size: .; CDR3 protein: CASSGGDRTYEQYF; CDR3 DNA: TGCGCCAGCAGTGGGGGGGACAGAACCTACGAGCAGTACTTC
V gene: TRBV2; D gene: .; J gene: TRBJ1-2; clone size: .; CDR3 protein: CASSVRGYGYTF; CDR3 DNA: TGTGCCAGCAGTGTTAGGGGGTATGGCTACACCTTC
V gene: TRBV7-8; D gene: .; J gene: TRBJ2-7; clone size: .; CDR3 protein: CASSLDGGDAYEQYF; CDR3 DNA: TGTGCCAGCAGCTTAGACGGCGGGGACGCTTACGAGCAGTACTTC
V gene: TRBV7-7; D gene: .; J gene: TRBJ2-2; clone size: .; CDR3 protein: CASSFSRSTGTGELFF; CDR3 DNA: TGTGCTAGCAGCTTTTCTCGGAGTACAGGCACCGGGGAGCTGTTTTTT
V gene: TRBV5-6; D gene: .; J gene: TRBJ2-5; clone size: .; CDR3 protein: CASSFVGGTETQYF; CDR3 DNA: TGTGCCAGCAGCTTTGTAGGAGGAACGGAGACCCAGTACTTC
V gene: TRBV6-5; D gene: TRBD2; J gene: TRBJ2-1; clone size: .; CDR3 protein: CASSYQRERGEQFF; CDR3 DNA: TGTGCCAGCAGTTACCAGCGGGAGAGGGGTGAGCAGTTCTTC
V gene: TRBV7-3; D gene: .; J gene: TRBJ2-2; clone size: .; CDR3 protein: CASSSGQGLWTGELFF; CDR3 DNA: TGTGCCAGCAGCTCCGGGCAGGGGTTGTGGACCGGGGAGCTGTTTTTT
V gene: TRBV2; D gene: .; J gene: TRBJ1-5; clone size: many; CDR3 protein: CASRYKEGFDQPQHF; CDR3 DNA: TGTGCCAGCAGGTACAAGGAAGGGTTTGATCAGCCCCAGCATTTT
V gene: TRBV7-2; D gene: TRBD2; J gene: TRBJ2-1; clone size: .; CDR3 protein: CASSLQAGGPPYNEQFF; CDR3 DNA: TGTGCCAGCAGCTTACAAGCGGGAGGGCCCCCCTACAATGAGCAGTTCTTC
V gene: TRBV7-2; D gene: .; J gene: TRBJ2-7; clone size: .; CDR3 protein: CASRRSSASYEQYF; CDR3 DNA: TGTGCCAGCAGACGTTCTAGCGCCTCCTACGAGCAGTACTTC
V gene: TRBV7-6; D gene: .; J gene: TRBJ2-1; clone size: many; CDR3 protein: CASSLAPREQFF; CDR3 DNA: TGTGCCAGCAGCTTAGCCCCTCGCGAGCAGTTCTTC
V gene: TRBV30; D gene: .; J gene: TRBJ1-1; clone size: .; CDR3 protein: CAWSILNTEAFF; CDR3 DNA: TGTGCCTGGAGTATATTGAACACTGAAGCTTTCTTT
V gene: TRBV2; D gene: .; J gene: TRBJ2-7; clone size: .; CDR3 protein: CASRDRTYEQYF; CDR3 DNA: TGTGCCAGCAGGGACCGTACCTACGAGCAGTACTTC
V gene: TRBV19; D gene: .; J gene: TRBJ2-2; clone size: .; CDR3 protein: CASNYRRNTGELFF; CDR3 DNA: TGTGCCAGTAACTACCGACGGAACACCGGGGAGCTGTTTTTT
V gene: TRBV6-5; D gene: .; J gene: TRBJ1-5; clone size: .; CDR3 protein: CASRPDREDQPQHF; CDR3 DNA: TGTGCCAGCAGGCCTGACCGGGAGGATCAGCCCCAGCATTTT
V gene: TRBV28; D gene: .; J gene: TRBJ1-1; clone size: .; CDR3 protein: CASSPLLNTEAFF; CDR3 DNA: TGTGCCAGCAGCCCTTTATTGAACACTGAAGCTTTCTTT
V gene: TRBV6-5; D gene: .; J gene: TRBJ1-4; clone size: .; CDR3 protein: CASRAKEGGKEKLFF; CDR3 DNA: TGTGCCAGCAGAGCCAAGGAGGGGGGAAAGGAAAAACTGTTTTTT
V gene: TRBV11-1; D gene: TRBD2; J gene: TRBJ2-3; clone size: .; CDR3 protein: CASSPRLAGATDTQYF; CDR3 DNA: TGTGCCAGCAGCCCACGACTAGCGGGAGCCACAGATACGCAGTATTTT
V gene: TRBV9; D gene: .; J gene: TRBJ2-2; clone size: .; CDR3 protein: CASSVATGWELFF; CDR3 DNA: TGTGCCAGCAGCGTAGCAACGGGCTGGGAGCTGTTTTTT
V gene: TRBV6-1; D gene: TRBD1; J gene: TRBJ1-2; clone size: .; CDR3 protein: CASSEQGALGYTF; CDR3 DNA: TGTGCCAGCAGTGAACAGGGGGCGCTGGGCTACACCTTC
V gene: TRBV18; D gene: TRBD1; J gene: TRBJ2-7; clone size: .; CDR3 protein: CASSPTDRVQSYEQYF; CDR3 DNA: TGTGCCAGCTCACCAACGGACAGGGTTCAATCCTACGAGCAGTACTTC
V gene: TRBV4-3; D gene: .; J gene: TRBJ2-1; clone size: .; CDR3 protein: CASSQDRASQRNEQFF; CDR3 DNA: TGCGCCAGCAGCCAAGATCGGGCAAGCCAGAGGAATGAGCAGTTCTTC
V gene: TRBV5-1; D gene: TRBD2; J gene: TRBJ2-2; clone size: .; CDR3 protein: CASSMSGISTGELFF; CDR3 DNA: TGCGCCAGCAGCATGAGCGGGATATCGACCGGGGAGCTGTTTTTT
V gene: TRBV7-3; D gene: .; J gene: TRBJ2-1; clone size: .; CDR3 protein: CASSLTPALTEQFF; CDR3 DNA: TGTGCCAGCAGCTTAACACCCGCGTTAACTGAGCAGTTCTTC
V gene: TRBV4-3; D gene: .; J gene: TRBJ2-7; clone size: .; CDR3 protein: CASSQTDGPYEQYF; CDR3 DNA: TGCGCCAGCAGCCAGACGGACGGACCCTACGAGCAGTACTTC